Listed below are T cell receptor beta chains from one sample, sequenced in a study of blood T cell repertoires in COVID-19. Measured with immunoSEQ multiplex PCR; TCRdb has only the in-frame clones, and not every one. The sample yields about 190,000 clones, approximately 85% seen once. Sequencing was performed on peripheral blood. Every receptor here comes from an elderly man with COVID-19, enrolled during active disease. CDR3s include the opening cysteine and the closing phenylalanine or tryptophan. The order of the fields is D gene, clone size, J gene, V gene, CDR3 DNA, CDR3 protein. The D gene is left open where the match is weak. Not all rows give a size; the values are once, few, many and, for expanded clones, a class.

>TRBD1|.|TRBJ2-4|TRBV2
TGTGCCAGCAGTGCCCCGGGACAGGGGGTTCGGGACATTCAGTACTTC
CASSAPGQGVRDIQYF
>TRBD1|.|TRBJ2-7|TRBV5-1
TGCGCCAGCAGCCCAGCCCAGGGACAGGGGGCGGTCGAGCAGTACTTC
CASSPAQGQGAVEQYF
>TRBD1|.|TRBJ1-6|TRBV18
TGTGCCAGCTCACCGCGGGAGGGGGCGAGGAATTCACCCCTCCACTTT
CASSPREGARNSPLHF
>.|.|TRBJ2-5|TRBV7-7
TGTGCCAGCAGCTTAGGGTCCGGGGGGCGTGAGACCCAGTACTTC
CASSLGSGGRETQYF
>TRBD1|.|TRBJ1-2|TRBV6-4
TGTGCCAGCCTGAAGGGACAGGGTTATGGCTACACCTTC
CASLKGQGYGYTF
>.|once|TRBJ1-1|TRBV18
TGTGCCAGCTCACCCCCTGGGGGGGGCGGGAACACTGAAGCTTTCTTT
CASSPPGGGGNTEAFF
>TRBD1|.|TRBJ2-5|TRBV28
TGTGCCAGCAGTACAAGGGACAGGGGGATCCAAGAGACCCAGTACTTC
CASSTRDRGIQETQYF
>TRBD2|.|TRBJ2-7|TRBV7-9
TGTGCCAGCAGCGGAACTAGCGGGGGCGGATCCTACGAGCAGTACTTC
CASSGTSGGGSYEQYF
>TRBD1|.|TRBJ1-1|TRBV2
TGTGCCAGCAATCCTTTGACAGGGTTGGGAGCTGAAGCTTTCTTT
CASNPLTGLGAEAFF
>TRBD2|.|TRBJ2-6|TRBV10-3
TGTGCCATCAGCTCCTCCGGGGGGTCGCCTGGGGCCAACGTCCTGACTTTC
CAISSSGGSPGANVLTF
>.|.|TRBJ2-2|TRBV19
TGTGCCGGGGGGAGTATGGGACAGACGAACACCGGGGAGCTGTTTTTT
CAGGSMGQTNTGELFF
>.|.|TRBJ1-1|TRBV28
TGTGCCAGCAGCTCCGGGACACAGAACACTGAAGCTTTCTTT
CASSSGTQNTEAFF
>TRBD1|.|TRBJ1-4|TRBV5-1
TGCGCCAGCAGCCGGAAGAGGACAGGGGGCTCTCAGGAAAAACTGTTTTTT
CASSRKRTGGSQEKLFF
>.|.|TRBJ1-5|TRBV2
TGTGCCAGCAGTGAGCGACGGACAGCCAACAATCAGCCCCAGCATTTT
CASSERRTANNQPQHF
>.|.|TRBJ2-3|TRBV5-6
TGTGCCAGCAGCTTGGCTCAGGGTTGGGATACGCAGTATTTT
CASSLAQGWDTQYF
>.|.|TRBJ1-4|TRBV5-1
TGCGCCAGCAGCTTGGGACAGGAAATATTCCGTGAAAAACTGTTTTTT
CASSLGQEIFREKLFF
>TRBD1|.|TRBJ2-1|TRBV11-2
TGTGCCAGCAGCCGGACAGGGCTCTCTTCCTCCTACAATGAGCAGTTCTTC
CASSRTGLSSSYNEQFF
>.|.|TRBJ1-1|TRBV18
TGTGCCAGCTCACCCCAGGCTCCTGGGGCCACTGAAGCTTTCTTT
CASSPQAPGATEAFF
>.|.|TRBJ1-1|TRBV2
TGTGCCAGCGGCGGTGGTACTGAAGCTTTCTTT
CASGGGTEAFF
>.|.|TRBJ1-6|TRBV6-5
TGTGCCAGCAGTTCCCCAGGGCATAATTCACCCCTCCACTTT
CASSSPGHNSPLHF
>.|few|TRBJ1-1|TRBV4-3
TGCGCCAGCAGCCAAGAAAGAGTCGAGGGCACTGAAGCTTTCTTT
CASSQERVEGTEAFF
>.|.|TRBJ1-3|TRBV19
TGTGCCAGTAGTATGGAAGGAGGTGTTGGAAACACCATATATTTT
CASSMEGGVGNTIYF
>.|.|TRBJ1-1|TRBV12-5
TGTGCTAGTTCGAGGGAATACACTGAAGCTTTCTTT
CASSREYTEAFF
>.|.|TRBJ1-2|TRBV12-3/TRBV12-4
TGTGCCAGCAGTTTCGGCGGCTATGGCTACACCTTC
CASSFGGYGYTF
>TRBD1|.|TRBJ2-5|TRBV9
TGTGCCAGCAGCGTAGCGGGACAGGGGCCGGAGACCCAGTACTTC
CASSVAGQGPETQYF
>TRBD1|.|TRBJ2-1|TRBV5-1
TGCGCCAGCAGCTTGGCTCCGGGACAGGGAAGGTTGAATGAGCAGTTCTTC
CASSLAPGQGRLNEQFF
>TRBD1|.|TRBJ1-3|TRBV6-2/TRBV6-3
TGTGCCAGCAGTGTGACAGGGAACTCTGGAAACACCATATATTTT
CASSVTGNSGNTIYF
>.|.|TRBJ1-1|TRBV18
TGTGCCAGCTCTCTGGACAGCTTGAAGGTAACTTTCTTT
CASSLDSLKVTFF
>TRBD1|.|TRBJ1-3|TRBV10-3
TGTGCCATCAGTGGGGCCGACAGGGCCTCTGGAAACACCATATATTTT
CAISGADRASGNTIYF
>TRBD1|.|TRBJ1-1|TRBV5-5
TGTGCCAGCAGCTTGGTAGGGACAGGGGGCACTGAAGCTTTCTTT
CASSLVGTGGTEAFF
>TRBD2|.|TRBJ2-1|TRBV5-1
TGCGCCAGCAGAAATATAGCGGGGGTAAACAATGAGCAGTTCTTC
CASRNIAGVNNEQFF
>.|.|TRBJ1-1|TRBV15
TGTGCCACCAGCAGAGAAACAAGGAACACTGAAGCTTTCTTT
CATSRETRNTEAFF
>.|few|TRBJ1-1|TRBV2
TGTGCCAGCAGTGAGGGCATTGAAGCTTTCTTT
CASSEGIEAFF
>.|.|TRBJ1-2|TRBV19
TGTGCCAGTTATGACAGGAACTATGGCTACACCTTC
CASYDRNYGYTF
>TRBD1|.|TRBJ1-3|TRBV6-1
TGTGCCAGCAGTGACACAGGGGGCGTTGGAAACACCATATATTTT
CASSDTGGVGNTIYF
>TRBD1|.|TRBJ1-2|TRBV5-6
TGTGCCAGCAGCTTGTGGCAGGGGGCTACCCATGGCTACACCTTC
CASSLWQGATHGYTF
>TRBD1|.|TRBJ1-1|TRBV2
TGTGCCAGCAGTGATGGCAGGGGGCATTCTGAAGCTTTCTTT
CASSDGRGHSEAFF